This T cell receptor beta chain stems from a study of CD8+ T cells in alopecia areata. Study summary: Tofacitinib lasted 6 to 18 months, then 6 months off drug.

Per the germline V gene, CDR1 is DFQATT and CDR2 is SNEGSKA (reference sequence). This CDR3 has 11 amino acids. Trimming took off 3 bases at V and 8 bases at J, with 10 bases between the two ends. Those with alopecia areata gave lesional scalp punch biopsies and peripheral blood. Sorting from PBMCs produced CD4+ and CD8+ T cells. Overall study results and limits: Compared with normal scalp, lesional scalp had higher clonality and more expanded CD8+ clones.

Extracted from the samples, RNA was reverse transcribed into cDNA to serve as the sequencing template. The table came from immunoSEQ multiplex PCR; TCRdb's copy has only in-frame clones and leaves some out. The sample carries about 120,000 clones, about two fifths recorded once. Concerning this clone: Its antigen is still unknown.

The source of this sequence is a human donor with alopecia areata. The chain is built from TRBV20-1 and TRBJ1-1, with D hard to call. The sequencing sample was made of CD4+ T cells sorted from blood. The CDR3 nucleotides are TGCAGTGCTAGGCGGTGGGAAGAAGCTTTCTTT. Protein sequence: CSARRWEEAFF.